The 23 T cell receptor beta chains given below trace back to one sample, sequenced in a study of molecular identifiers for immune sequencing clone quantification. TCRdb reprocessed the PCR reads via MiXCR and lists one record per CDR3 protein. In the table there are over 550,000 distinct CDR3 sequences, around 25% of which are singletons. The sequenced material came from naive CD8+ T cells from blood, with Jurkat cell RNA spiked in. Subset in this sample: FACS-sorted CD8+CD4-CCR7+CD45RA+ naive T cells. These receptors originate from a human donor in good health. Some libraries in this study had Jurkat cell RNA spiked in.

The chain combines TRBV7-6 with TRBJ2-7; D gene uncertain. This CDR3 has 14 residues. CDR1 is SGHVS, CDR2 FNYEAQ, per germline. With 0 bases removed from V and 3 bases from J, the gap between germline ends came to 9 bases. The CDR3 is CASSLAIGVYEQYF. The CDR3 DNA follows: TGTGCCAGCAGCTTAGCGATTGGGGTCTACGAGCAGTACTTC.

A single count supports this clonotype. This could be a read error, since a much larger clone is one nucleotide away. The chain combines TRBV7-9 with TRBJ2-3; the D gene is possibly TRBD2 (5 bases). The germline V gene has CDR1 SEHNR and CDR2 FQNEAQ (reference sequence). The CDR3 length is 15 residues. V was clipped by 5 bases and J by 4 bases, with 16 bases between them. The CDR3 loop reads CASSQAGRSPDTQYF. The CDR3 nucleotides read TGTGCCAGCAGCCAGGCGGGCAGGAGTCCAGATACGCAGTATTTT. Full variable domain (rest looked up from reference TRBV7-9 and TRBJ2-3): DTGVSQNPRHKITKRGQNVTFRCDPISEHNRLYWYRQTLGQGPEFLTYFQNEAQLEKSRLLSDRFSAERPKGSFSTLEIQRTEQGDSAMYLCASSQAGRSPDTQYFGPGTRLTVL.

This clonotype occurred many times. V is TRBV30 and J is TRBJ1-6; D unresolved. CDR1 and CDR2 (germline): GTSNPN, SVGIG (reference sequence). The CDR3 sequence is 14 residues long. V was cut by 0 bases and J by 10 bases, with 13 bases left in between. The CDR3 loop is CAWSVQRPLSPLHF. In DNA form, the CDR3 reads TGTGCCTGGAGTGTACAGAGACCCCTCTCACCCCTCCACTTT.

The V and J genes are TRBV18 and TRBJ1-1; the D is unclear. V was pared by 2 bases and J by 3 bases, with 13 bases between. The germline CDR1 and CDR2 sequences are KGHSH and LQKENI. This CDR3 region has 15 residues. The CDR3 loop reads CASSPLGGLYTEAFF. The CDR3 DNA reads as TGTGCCAGCTCACCATTAGGAGGTTTGTACACTGAAGCTTTCTTT.

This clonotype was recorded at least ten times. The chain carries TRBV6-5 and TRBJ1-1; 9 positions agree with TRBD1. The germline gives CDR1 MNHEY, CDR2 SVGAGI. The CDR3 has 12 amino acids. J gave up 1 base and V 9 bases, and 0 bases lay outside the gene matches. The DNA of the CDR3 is TGTGCCAGGACAGGGGGGAACACTGAAGCTTTCTTT. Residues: CARTGGNTEAFF.

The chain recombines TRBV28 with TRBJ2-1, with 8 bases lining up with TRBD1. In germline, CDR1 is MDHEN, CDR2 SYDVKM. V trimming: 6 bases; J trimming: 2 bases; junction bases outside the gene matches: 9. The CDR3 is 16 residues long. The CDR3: CASSPRRTGPYNEQFF. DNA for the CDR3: TGTGCCAGCAGCCCCCGCCGGACAGGGCCCTACAATGAGCAGTTCTTC.

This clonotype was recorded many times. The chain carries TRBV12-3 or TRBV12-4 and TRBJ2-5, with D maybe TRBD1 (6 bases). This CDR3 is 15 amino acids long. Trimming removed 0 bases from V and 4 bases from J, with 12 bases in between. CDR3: CASSLAPGGLETQYF. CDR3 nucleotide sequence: TGTGCCAGCAGTTTAGCGCCTGGGGGCTTAGAGACCCAGTACTTC.

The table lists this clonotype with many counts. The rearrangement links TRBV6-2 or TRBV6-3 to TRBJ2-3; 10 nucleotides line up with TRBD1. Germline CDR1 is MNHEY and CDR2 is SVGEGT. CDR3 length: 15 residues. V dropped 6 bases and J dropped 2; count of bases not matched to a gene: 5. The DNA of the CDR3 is TGTGCCAGCAGGGAGAGACAGGGGGCCACAGATACGCAGTATTTT. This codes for CASRERQGATDTQYF.

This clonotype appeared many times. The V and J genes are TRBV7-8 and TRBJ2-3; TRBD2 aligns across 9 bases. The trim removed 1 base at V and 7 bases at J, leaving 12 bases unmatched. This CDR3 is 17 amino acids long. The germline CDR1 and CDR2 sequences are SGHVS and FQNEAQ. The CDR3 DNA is TGTGCCAGCAGCTTAGTACGTCTTGCGGGGGGGCCGTATACGCAGTATTTT. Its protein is CASSLVRLAGGPYTQYF.

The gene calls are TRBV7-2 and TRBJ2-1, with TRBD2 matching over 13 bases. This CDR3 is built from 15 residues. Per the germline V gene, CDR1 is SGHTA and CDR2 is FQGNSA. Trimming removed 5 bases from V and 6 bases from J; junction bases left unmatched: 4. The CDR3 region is CASSHRLAGGNEQFF. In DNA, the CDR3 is TGTGCCAGCAGCCACCGACTAGCGGGGGGCAATGAGCAGTTCTTC.

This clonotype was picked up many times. The CDR3 sequence is CASSWGRVGTEAFF. CDR3 nucleotide sequence: TGCGCCAGCAGCTGGGGCAGGGTCGGCACTGAAGCTTTCTTT. This chain connects TRBV5-1 to TRBJ1-1, with a tentative D call TRBD1 (5 bases). The CDR3 loop spans 14 amino acids. In germline, CDR1 is SGHRS, CDR2 YFSETQ. V was pared by 3 bases and J by 4 bases, with 13 bases between.

CDR3 amino acids: CASPIAEDYEQYF. DNA for the CDR3: TGTGCCAGCCCGATAGCGGAAGACTACGAGCAGTACTTC. V usage is TRBV6-2 or TRBV6-3 and J usage is TRBJ2-7; D perhaps matches TRBD2 (6 bases). The CDR3 is 13 residues long. The V gene lost 8 bases and the J gene lost 3 bases, with 14 bases spanning the gap. Germline-derived CDR1 and CDR2 are MNHEY and SVGEGT.

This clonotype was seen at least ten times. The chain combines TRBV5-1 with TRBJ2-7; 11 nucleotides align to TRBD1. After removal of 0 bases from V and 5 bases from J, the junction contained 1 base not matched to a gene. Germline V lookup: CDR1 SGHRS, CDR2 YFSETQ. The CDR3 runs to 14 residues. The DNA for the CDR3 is TGCGCCAGCAGCTTGGCGGGACAGGGGGACGAGCAGTACTTC. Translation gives CASSLAGQGDEQYF.

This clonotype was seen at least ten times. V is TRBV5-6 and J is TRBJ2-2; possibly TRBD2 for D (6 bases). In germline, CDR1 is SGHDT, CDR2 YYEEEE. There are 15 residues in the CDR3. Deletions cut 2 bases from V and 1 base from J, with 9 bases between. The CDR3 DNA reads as TGTGCCAGCAGCTTAACCGGGGGGAACACCGGGGAGCTGTTTTTT. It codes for CASSLTGGNTGELFF.

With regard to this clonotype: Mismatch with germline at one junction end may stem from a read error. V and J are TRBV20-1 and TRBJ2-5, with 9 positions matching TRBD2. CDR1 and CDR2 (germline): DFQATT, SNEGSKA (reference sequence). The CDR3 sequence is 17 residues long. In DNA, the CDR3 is TGCAGTGCCAGAGGCCTAGCGGGGAACCCCCAGTGGGAGACCCAGTACTTC. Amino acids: CSARGLAGNPQWETQYF.

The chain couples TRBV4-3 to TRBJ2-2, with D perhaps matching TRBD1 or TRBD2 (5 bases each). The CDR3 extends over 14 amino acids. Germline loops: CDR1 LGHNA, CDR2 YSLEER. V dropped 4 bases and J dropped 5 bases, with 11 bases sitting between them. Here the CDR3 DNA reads TGCGCCAGCAGCCGACGTGGGGGAACCGGGGAGCTGTTTTTT. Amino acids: CASSRRGGTGELFF.

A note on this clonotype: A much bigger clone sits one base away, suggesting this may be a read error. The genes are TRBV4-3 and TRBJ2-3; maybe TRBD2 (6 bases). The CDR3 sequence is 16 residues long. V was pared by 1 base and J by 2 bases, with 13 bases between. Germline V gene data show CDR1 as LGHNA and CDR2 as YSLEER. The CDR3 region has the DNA TGCGCCAGCAGCCAAGTCGGAGGGAGTCTCACAGATACGCAGTATTTT. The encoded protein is CASSQVGGSLTDTQYF.

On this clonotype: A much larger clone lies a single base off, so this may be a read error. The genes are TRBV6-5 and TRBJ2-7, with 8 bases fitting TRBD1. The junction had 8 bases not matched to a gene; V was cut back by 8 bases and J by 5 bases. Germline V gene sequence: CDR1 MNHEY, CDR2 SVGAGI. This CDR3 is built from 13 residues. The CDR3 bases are TGTGCCAGCTGTAAGGACAGGGAGAACGAGCAGTACTTC. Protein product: CASCKDRENEQYF.

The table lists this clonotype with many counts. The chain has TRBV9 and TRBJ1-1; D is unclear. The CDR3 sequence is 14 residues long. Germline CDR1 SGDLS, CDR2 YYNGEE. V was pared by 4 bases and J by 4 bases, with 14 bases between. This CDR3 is CASSPASGSTEAFF. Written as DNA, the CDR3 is TGTGCCAGCAGCCCGGCTTCTGGGAGCACTGAAGCTTTCTTT. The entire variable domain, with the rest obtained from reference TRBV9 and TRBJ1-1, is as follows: DSGVTQTPKHLITATGQRVTLRCSPRSGDLSVYWYQQSLDQGLQFLIQYYNGEERAKGNILERFSAQQFPDLHSELNLSSLELGDSALYFCASSPASGSTEAFFGQGTRLTVV.

CDR3: CASSLGLGDRVYEQYF. The CDR3 coding sequence is TGTGCCAGCAGCTTAGGCTTAGGGGACAGGGTCTACGAGCAGTACTTC. This chain uses TRBV7-9 with TRBJ2-7; the match to TRBD1 covers 9 bases. The J segment lost 3 bases and the V segment lost 1 base, leaving 7 bases of the junction unmatched. The CDR3 totals 16 residues. CDR1 and CDR2 from the germline V gene are SEHNR and FQNEAQ (reference sequence).

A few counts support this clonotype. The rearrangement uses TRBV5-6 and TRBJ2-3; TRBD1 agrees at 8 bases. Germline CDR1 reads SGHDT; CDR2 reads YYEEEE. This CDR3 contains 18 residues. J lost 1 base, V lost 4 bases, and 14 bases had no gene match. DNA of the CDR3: TGTGCCAGCAGCGACGAGGAGACAGGGGATTTTGGCACAGATACGCAGTATTTT. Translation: CASSDEETGDFGTDTQYF.

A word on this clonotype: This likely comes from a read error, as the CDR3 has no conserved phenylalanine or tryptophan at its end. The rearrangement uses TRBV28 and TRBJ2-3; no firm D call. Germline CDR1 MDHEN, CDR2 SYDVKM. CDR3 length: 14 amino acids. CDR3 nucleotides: TGTGCCAGCAGCTTATTTTCTGAGACAGATACGCAGTATGTT. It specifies CASSLFSETDTQYV.

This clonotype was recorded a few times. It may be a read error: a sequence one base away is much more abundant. CDR3 nucleotides: TGTGCCGTCGGAGGGACAGGGTTGCCTCAGCCCCAGCATTTT. This codes for CAVGGTGLPQPQHF. This chain connects TRBV24-1 to TRBJ1-5; the match to TRBD1 covers 9 bases. CDR1 and CDR2 from the germline V gene are KGHDR and SFDVKD. Trimming cost V 12 bases and J 6 bases; bases outside gene matches: 11. This CDR3 has 14 amino acids.